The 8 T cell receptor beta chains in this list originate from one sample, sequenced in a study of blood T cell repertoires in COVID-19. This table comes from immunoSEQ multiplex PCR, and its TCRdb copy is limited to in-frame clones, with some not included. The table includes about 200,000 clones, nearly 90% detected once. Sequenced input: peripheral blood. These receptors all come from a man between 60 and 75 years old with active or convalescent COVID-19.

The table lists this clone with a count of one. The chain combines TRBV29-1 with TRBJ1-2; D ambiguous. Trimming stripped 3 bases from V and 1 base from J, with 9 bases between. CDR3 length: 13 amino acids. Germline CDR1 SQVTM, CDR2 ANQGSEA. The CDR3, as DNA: TGCAGCGTTGACACCGGGAATAACTATGGCTACACCTTC. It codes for CSVDTGNNYGYTF.

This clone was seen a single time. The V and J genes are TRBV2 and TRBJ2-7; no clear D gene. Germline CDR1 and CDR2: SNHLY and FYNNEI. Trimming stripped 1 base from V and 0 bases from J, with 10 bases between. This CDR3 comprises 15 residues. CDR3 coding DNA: TGTGCCAGCAGTGAAGGGCAGGCGAGCTCCTACGAGCAGTACTTC. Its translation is CASSEGQASSYEQYF.

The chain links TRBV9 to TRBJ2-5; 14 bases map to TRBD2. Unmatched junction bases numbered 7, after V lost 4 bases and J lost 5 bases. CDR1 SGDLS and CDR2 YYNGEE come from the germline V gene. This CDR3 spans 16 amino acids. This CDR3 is CASSPGLAGDSETQYF. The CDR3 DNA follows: TGTGCCAGCAGCCCGGGACTAGCGGGGGATTCGGAGACCCAGTACTTC.

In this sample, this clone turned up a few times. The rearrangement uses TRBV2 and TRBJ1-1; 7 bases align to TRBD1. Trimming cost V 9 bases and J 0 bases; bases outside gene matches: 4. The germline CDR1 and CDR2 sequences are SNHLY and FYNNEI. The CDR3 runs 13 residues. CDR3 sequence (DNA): TGTGCCAGTGACAGGGAAATGAACACTGAAGCTTTCTTT. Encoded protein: CASDREMNTEAFF.

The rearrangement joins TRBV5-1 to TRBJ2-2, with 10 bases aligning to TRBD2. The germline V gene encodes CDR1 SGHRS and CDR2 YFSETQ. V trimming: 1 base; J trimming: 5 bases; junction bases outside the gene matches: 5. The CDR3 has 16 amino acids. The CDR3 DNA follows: TGCGCCAGCAGCTTGACTAGCGGGGCCCAAACCGGGGAGCTGTTTTTT. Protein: CASSLTSGAQTGELFF.

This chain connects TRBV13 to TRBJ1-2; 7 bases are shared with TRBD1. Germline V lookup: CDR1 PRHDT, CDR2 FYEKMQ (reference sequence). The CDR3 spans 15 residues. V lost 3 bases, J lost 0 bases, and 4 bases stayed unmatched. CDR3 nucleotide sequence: TGTGCCAGCAGCTTTGGTCAGGGGGCTAACTATGGCTACACCTTC. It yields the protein CASSFGQGANYGYTF.

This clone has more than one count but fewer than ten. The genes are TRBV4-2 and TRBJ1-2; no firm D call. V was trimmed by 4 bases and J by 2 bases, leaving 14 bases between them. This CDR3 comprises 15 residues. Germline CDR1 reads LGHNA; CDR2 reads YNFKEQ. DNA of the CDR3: TGTGCCAGCAGCCCGGAAGCAGGTACCAACTATGGCTACACCTTC. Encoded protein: CASSPEAGTNYGYTF.

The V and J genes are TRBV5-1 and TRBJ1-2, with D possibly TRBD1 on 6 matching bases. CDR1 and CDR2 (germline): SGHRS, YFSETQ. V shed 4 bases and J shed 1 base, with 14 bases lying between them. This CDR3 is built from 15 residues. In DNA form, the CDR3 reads TGCGCCAGCAGCCCGGGGGGCTTCAATAACTATGGCTACACCTTC. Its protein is CASSPGGFNNYGYTF.